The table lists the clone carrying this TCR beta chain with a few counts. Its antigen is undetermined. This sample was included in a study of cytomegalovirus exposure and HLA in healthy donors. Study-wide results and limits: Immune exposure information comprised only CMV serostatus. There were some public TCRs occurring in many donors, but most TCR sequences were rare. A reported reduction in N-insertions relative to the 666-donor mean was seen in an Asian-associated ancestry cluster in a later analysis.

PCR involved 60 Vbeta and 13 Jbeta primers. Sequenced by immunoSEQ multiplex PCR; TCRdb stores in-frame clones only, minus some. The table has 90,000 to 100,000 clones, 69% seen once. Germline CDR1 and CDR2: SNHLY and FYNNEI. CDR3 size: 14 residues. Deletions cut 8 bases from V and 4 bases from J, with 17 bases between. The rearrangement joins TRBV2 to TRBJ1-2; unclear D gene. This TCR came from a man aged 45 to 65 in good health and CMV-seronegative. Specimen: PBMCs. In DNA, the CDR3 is TGTGCCAGCGGAAATTCACGGGAAGGCTATGGCTACACCTTC. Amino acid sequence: CASGNSREGYGYTF.